These 3 T cell receptor beta chains originate from one sample sequenced in a study of CD8 T cells in Susac syndrome (dated by TCRdb to the late 2010s). Library generation was performed with the immunoSEQ multiplex PCR assay. RNA was extracted using the RNeasy kit, and roughly 0.45 to 1 microgram was reverse transcribed with random hexamers. TCRdb ran its own pipeline on the public reads, namely fastp trimming at Q25 and MiXCR clone calling, and kept in-frame beta chains. Every distinct CDR3 protein forms one entry, paired with its most common genes and DNA. Present in this sample are tens of thousands of distinct CDR3 sequences, approximately 96% of which were seen just once. The top ten constitute 0.5% to 0.8% of the sample. Sequenced sample: CD8+ T cells from PBMCs. The source of these receptors is a human donor with Susac syndrome.

The chain links TRBV27 to TRBJ2-1; D is perhaps TRBD1 or TRBD2 (6 bases each). Germline lookup yields CDR1 MNHEY and CDR2 SMNVEV (reference sequence). CDR3 size: 15 residues. Trimming pared 1 base from V and 8 bases from J, leaving 15 bases between. The CDR3 loop is CASSLLIGGRDEQFF. The CDR3, as DNA: TGTGCCAGCAGTTTATTGATAGGGGGGCGGGATGAGCAGTTCTTC.

This CDR3 reads CASSHRETEAFF. As DNA, the CDR3 is TGTGCCAGCAGCCACCGGGAGACTGAAGCTTTCTTT. The gene calls are TRBV11-1 and TRBJ1-1; D is ambiguous. V dropped 5 bases and J dropped 5 bases, with 9 bases sitting between them. The CDR3 length is 12 residues. CDR1 is SGHAT, CDR2 FQDESV, per germline (reference sequence). Combining the CDR3 with reference TRBV11-1 and TRBJ1-1 gives the whole variable domain EAEVAQSPRYKITEKSQAVAFWCDPISGHATLYWYRQILGQGPELLVQFQDESVVDDSQLPKDRFSAERLKGVDSTLKIQPAELGDSAMYLCASSHRETEAFFGQGTRLTVV.

The chain recombines TRBV14 with TRBJ1-2, with D possibly matching TRBD1 (5 bases). The CDR3 consists of 14 residues. The V gene lost 4 bases and the J gene lost 4 bases, with 13 bases spanning the gap. Per the germline V gene, CDR1 is SGHDN and CDR2 is FVKESK. DNA for the CDR3: TGTGCCAGCAGCCCGGGCGTTGGGGGCTATGGCTACACCTTC. Translating it yields CASSPGVGGYGYTF.